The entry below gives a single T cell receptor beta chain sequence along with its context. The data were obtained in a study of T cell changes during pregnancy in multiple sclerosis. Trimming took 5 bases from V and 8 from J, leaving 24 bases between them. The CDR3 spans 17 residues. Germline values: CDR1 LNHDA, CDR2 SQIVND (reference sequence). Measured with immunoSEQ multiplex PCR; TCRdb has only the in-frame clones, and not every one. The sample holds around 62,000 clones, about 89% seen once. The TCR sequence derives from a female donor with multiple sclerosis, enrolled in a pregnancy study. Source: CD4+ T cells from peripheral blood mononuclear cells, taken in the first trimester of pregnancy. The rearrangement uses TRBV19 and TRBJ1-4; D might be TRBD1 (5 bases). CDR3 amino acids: CASSSYGRGSGGEKLFF. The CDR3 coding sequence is TGTGCCAGTAGTTCCTATGGGAGGGGCAGCGGAGGCGAAAAACTGTTTTTT.